This T cell receptor beta chain derives from a study of cytomegalovirus exposure and HLA in healthy donors. This PCR relied on a set of 60 Vbeta primers and 13 Jbeta primers. TCRdb's table, derived via immunoSEQ multiplex PCR, lists solely in-frame clones and lacks some. In the table there are about 43,000 clones, 51% of which are singletons. Trimming took 2 bases from V and 4 from J, leaving 18 bases between them. The CDR3 extends over 18 amino acids. Germline V lookup: CDR1 SGHVS, CDR2 FNYEAQ. The sample comprised PBMCs. The clonotype comes from a man in his sixties in good health and CMV-seronegative. The chain recombines TRBV7-6 with TRBJ2-6, with D perhaps TRBD2 (5 bases). CDR3 DNA sequence: TGTGCCAGCAGCTTACGGACCCACGGGGAGTTAGGGGCCAACGTCCTGACTTTC. Protein sequence: CASSLRTHGELGANVLTF.